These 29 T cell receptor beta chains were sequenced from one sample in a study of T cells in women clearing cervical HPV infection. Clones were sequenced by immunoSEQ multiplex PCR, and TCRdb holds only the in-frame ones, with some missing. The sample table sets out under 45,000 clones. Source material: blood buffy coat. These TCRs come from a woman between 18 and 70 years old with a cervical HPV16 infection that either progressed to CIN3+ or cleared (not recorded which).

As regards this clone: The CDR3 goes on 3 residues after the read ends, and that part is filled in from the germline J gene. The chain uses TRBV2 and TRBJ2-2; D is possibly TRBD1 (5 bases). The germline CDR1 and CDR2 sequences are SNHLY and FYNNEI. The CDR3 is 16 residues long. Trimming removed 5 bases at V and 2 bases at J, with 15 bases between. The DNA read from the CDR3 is TGTGCCAGCAGTCGGCAGGGTAACCTTAACACCGGGGAG. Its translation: CASSRQGNLNTGE. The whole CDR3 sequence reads CASSRQGNLNTGELFF.

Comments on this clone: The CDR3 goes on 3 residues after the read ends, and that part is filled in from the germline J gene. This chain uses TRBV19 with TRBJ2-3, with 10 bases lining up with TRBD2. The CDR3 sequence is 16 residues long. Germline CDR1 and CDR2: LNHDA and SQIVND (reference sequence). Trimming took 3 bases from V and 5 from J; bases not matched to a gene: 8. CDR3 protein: CASSIQAGGLKDTQYF. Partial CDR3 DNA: TGTGCCAGTAGTATTCAAGCGGGGGGGCTGAAAGATACG.

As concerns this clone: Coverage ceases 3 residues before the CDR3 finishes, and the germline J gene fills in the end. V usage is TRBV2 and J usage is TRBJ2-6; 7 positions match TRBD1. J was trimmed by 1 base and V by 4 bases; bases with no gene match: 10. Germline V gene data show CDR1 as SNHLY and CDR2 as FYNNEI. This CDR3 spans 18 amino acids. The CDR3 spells CASSAQGLIRSGANVLTF. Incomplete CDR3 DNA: TGTGCCAGCAGTGCACAGGGGCTCATTCGTTCTGGGGCCAACGTC.

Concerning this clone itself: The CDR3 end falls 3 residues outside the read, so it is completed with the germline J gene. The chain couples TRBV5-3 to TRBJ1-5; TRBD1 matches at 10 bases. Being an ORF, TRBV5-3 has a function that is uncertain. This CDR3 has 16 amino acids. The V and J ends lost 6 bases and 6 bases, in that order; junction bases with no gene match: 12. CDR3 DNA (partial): TGTGCCAGAATGGGAAAGGGACAGGGGATAGGTCAGCCC. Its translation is CARMGKGQGIGQP. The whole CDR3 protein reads CARMGKGQGIGQPQHF.

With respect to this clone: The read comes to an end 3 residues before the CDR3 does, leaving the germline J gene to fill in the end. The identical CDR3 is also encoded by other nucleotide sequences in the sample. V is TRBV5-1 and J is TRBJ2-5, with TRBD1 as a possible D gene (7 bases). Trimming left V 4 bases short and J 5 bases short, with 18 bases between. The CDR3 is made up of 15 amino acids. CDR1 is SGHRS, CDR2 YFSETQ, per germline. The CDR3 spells CASSLLAQGGETQYF. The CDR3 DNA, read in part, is TGCGCCAGCAGCCTCCTTGCGCAGGGGGGTGAGACC.

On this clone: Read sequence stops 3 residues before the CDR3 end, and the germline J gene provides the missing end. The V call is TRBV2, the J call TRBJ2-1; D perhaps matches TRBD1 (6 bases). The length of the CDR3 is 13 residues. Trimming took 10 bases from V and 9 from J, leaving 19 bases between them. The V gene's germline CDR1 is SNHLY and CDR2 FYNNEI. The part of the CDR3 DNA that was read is TGTGCCACTCTATCGAGGACAGCCGGTGAG. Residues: CATLSRTAGE. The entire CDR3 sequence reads CATLSRTAGEQFF. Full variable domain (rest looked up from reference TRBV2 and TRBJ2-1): EPEVTQTPSHQVTQMGQEVILRCVPISNHLYFYWYRQILGQKVEFLVSFYNNEISEKSEIFDDQFSVERPDGSNFTLKIRSTKLEDSAMYFCATLSRTAGEQFFGPGTRLTVL.

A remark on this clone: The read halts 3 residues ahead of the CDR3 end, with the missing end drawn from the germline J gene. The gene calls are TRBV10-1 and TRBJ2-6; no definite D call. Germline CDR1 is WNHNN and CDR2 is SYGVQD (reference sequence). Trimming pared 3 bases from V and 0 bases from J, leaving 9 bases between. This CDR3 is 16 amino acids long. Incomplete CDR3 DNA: TGCGCCAGCAGTGATGGCGGCTCCTCTGGGGCCAACGTC. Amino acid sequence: CASSDGGSSGANV. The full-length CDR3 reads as CASSDGGSSGANVLTF.

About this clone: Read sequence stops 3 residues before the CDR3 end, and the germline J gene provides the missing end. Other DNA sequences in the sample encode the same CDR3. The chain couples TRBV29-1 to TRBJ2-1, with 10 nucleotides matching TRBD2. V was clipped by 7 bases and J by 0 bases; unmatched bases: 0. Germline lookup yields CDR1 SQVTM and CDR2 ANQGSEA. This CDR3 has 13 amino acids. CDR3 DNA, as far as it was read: TGCAGCGCTAGCGGGAGCTCCTACAATGAG. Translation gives CSASGSSYNE. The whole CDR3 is CSASGSSYNEQFF.

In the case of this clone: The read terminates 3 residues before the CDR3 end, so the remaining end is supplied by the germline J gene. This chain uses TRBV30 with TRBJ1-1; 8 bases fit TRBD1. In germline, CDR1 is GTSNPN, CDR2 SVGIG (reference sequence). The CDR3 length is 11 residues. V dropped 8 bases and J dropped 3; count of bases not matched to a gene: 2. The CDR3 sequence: CAGQGYTEAFF. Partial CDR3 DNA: TGTGCCGGACAGGGTTACACTGAA.

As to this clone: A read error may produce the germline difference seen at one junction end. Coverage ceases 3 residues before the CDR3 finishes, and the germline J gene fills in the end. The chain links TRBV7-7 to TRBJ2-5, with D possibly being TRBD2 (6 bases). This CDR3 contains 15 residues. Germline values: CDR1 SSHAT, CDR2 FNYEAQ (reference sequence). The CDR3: CASSLGTSYQETQYF. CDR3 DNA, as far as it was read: TGTGCTAGCAGCTTAGGGACTTCGTACCAAGAGACC.

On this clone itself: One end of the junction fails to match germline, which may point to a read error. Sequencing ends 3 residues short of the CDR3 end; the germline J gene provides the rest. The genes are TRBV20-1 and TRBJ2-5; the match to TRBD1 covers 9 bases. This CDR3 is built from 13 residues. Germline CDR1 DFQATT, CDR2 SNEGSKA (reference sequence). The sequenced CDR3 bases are TGCAGTGCCAGAGGGACAGGGAGGGAGACC. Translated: CSARGTGRET. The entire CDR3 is CSARGTGRETQYF.

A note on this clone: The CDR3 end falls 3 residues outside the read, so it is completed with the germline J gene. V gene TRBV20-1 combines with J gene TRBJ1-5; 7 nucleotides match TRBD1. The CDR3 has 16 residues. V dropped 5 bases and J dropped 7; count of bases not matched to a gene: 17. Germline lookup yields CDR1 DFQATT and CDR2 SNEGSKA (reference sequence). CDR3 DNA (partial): TGCAGTGCTCGGACAGGTTTTCTGAGCACTAGCCAGCCC. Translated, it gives CSARTGFLSTSQP. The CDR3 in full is CSARTGFLSTSQPQHF.

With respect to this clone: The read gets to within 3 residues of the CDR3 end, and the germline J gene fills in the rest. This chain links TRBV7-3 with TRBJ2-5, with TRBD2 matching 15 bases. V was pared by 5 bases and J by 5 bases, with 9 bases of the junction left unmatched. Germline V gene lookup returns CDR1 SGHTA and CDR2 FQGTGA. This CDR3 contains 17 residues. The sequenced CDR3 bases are TGTGCCAGCAGCCCCGGACTAGCGGGGGGGTTCCTGGAGACC. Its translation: CASSPGLAGGFLET. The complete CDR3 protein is CASSPGLAGGFLETQYF.

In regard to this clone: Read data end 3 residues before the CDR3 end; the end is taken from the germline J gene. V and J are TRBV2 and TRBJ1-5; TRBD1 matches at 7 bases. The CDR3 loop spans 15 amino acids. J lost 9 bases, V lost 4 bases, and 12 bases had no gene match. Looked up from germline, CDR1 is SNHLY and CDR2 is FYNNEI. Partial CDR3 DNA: TGTGCCAGCAGTGTGTCCCGACAGGGCCAAGGGCCC. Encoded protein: CASSVSRQGQGP. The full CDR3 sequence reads CASSVSRQGQGPQHF.

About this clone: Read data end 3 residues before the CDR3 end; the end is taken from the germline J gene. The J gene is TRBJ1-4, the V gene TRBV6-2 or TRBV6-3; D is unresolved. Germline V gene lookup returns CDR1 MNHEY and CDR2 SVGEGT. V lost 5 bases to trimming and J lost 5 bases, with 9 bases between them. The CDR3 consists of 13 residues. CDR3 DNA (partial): TGTGCCAGCAGTGTTGTCAGGAATGAAAAA. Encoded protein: CASSVVRNEK. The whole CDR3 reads CASSVVRNEKLFF.

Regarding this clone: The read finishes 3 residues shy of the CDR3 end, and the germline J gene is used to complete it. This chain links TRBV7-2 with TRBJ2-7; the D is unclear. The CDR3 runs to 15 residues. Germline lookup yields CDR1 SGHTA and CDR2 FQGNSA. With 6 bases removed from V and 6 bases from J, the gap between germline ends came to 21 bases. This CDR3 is CASSSPTVGGGEQYF. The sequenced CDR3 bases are TGTGCCAGCAGTTCACCCACCGTGGGTGGCGGCGAG.

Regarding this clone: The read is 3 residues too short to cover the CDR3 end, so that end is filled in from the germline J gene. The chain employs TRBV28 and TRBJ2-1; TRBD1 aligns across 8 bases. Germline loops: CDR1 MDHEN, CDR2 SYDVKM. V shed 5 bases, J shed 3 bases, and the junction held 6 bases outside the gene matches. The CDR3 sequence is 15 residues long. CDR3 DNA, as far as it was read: TGTGCCAGCAGTCCCACAGGGGGGAACTACAATGAG. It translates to CASSPTGGNYNE. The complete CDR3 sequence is CASSPTGGNYNEQFF.

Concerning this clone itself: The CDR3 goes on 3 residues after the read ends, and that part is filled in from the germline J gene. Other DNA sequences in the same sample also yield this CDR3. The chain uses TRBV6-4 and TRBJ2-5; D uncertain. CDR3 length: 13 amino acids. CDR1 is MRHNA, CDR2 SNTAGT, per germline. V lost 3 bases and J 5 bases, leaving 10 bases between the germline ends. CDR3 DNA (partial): TGTGCCAGCAGTGAGATAGGCGGCGAGACC. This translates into CASSEIGGET. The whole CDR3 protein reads CASSEIGGETQYF.

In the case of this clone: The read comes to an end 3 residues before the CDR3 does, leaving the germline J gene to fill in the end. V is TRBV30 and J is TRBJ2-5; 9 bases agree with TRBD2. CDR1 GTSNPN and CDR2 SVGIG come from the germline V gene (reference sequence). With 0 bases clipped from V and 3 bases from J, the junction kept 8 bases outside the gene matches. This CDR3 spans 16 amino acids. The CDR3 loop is CAWSVIAAGGKETQYF. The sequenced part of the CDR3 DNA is TGTGCCTGGAGTGTAATTGCAGCGGGGGGAAAAGAGACC. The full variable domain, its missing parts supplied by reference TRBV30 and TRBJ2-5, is SQTIHQWPATLVQPVGSPLSLECTVEGTSNPNLYWYRQAAGRGLQLLFYSVGIGQISSEVPQNLSASRPQDRQFILSSKKLLLSDSGFYLCAWSVIAAGGKETQYFGPGTRLLVL.

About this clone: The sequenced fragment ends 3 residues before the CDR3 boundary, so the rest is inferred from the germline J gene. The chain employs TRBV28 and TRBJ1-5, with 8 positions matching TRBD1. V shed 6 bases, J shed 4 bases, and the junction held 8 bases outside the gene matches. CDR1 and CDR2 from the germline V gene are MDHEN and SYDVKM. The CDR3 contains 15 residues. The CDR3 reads CASRATGEGNQPQHF. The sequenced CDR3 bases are TGTGCCAGCAGAGCGACAGGGGAGGGAAATCAGCCC. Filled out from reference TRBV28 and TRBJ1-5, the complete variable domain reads DVKVTQSSRYLVKRTGEKVFLECVQDMDHENMFWYRQDPGLGLRLIYFSYDVKMKEKGDIPEGYSVSREKKERFSLILESASTNQTSMYLCASRATGEGNQPQHFGDGTRLSIL.

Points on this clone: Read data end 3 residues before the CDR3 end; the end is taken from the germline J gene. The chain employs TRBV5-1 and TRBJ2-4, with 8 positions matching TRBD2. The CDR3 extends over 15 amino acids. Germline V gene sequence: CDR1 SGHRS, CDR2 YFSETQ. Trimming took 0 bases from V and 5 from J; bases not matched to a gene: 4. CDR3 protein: CASSLARGGENIQYF. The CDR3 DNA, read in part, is TGCGCCAGCAGCTTGGCCCGGGGGGGGGAAAACATT. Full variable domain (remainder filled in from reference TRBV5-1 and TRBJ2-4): KAGVTQTPRYLIKTRGQQVTLSCSPISGHRSVSWYQQTPGQGLQFLFEYFSETQRNKGNFPGRFSGRQFSNSRSEMNVSTLELGDSALYLCASSLARGGENIQYFGAGTRLSVL.

CDR3 residues: CASSDLAGGNEQFF. The CDR3 bases that were read are TGTGCCAGCAGCGACTTAGCGGGGGGCAATGAG. The gene calls are TRBV11-3 and TRBJ2-1, with 10 positions matching TRBD2. The read stops 3 residues short of the end of the CDR3; the missing end is completed from the germline J gene. Germline CDR1 and CDR2: SGHNT and YENEEA. J lost 6 bases, V lost 5 bases, and 4 bases had no gene match. The CDR3 is 14 residues long.

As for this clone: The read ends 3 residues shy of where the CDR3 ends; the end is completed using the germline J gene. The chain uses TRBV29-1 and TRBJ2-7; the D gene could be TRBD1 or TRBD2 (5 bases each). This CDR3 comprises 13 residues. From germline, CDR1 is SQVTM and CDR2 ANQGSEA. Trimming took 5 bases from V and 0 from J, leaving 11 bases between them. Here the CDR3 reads CSVQAGSSYEQYF. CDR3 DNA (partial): TGCAGCGTTCAGGCAGGGAGCTCCTACGAG.

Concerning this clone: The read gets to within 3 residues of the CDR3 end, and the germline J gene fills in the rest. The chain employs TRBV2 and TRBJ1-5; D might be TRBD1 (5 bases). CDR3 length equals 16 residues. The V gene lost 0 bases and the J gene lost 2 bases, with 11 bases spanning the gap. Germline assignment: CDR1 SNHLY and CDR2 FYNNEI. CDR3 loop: CASSEARRAGNQPQHF. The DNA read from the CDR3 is TGTGCCAGCAGTGAAGCGCGCAGGGCGGGCAATCAGCCC.

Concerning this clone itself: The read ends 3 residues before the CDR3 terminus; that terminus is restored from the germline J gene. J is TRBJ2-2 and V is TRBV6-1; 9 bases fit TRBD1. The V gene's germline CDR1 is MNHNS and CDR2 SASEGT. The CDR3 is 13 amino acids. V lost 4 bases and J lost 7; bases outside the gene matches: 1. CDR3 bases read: TGTGCCAGCAGTGGGACAGGGGACGGGGAG. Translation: CASSGTGDGE. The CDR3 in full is CASSGTGDGELFF.

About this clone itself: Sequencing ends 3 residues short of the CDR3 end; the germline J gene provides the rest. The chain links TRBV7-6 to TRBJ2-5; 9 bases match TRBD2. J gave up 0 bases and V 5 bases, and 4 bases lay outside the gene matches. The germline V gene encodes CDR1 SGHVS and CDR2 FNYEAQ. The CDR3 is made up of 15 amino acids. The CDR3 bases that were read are TGTGCCAGCAGCGCTCGGACTAGCGACCAAGAGACC. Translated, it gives CASSARTSDQET. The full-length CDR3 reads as CASSARTSDQETQYF.

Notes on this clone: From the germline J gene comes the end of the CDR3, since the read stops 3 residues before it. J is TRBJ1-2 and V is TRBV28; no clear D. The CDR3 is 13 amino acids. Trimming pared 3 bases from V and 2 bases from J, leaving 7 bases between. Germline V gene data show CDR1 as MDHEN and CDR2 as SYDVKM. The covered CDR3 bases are TGTGCCAGCAGTTTTAGAGGGAACTATGGC. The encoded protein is CASSFRGNYG. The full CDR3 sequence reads CASSFRGNYGYTF.

CDR3 loop: CASSDARDYEQYF. Incomplete CDR3 DNA: TGTGCCAGCAGTGATGCCAGGGACTACGAG. J is TRBJ2-7 and V is TRBV2; possible D gene TRBD1, 5 bases. The read gets to within 3 residues of the CDR3 end, and the germline J gene fills in the rest. Deletions cut 3 bases from V and 3 bases from J, with 9 bases between. Per the germline V gene, CDR1 is SNHLY and CDR2 is FYNNEI. This CDR3 contains 13 residues.

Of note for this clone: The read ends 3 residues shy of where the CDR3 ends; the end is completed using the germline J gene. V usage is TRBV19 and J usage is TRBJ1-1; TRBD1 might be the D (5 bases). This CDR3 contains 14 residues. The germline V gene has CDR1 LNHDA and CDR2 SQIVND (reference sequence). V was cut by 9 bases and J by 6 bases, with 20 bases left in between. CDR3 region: CASRVGRRRPEAFF. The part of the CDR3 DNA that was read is TGTGCCAGCAGGGTGGGGAGAAGGAGGCCTGAA.